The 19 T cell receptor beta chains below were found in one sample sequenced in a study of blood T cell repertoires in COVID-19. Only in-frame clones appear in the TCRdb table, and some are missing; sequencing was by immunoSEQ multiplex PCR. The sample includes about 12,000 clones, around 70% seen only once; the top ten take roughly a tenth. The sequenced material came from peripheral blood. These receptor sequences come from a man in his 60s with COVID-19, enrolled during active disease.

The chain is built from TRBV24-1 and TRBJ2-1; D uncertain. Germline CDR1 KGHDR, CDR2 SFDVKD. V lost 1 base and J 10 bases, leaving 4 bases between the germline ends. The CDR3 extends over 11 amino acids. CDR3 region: CATSDFEEQFF. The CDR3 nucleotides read TGTGCCACCAGTGATTTCGAGGAGCAGTTCTTC.

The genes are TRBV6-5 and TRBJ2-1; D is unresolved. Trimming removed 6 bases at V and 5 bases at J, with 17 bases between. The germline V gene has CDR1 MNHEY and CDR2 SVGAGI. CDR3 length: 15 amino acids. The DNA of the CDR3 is TGTGCCAGCAGCCCATGGGCTCCTTCTCACAATGAGCAGTTCTTC. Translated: CASSPWAPSHNEQFF.

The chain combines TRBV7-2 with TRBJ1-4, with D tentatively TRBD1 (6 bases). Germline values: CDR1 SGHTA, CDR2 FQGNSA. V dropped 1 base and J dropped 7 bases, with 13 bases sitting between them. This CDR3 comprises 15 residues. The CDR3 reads CASSLGGRGGEKLFF. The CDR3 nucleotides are TGTGCCAGCAGCTTAGGAGGCAGGGGTGGTGAAAAACTGTTTTTT.

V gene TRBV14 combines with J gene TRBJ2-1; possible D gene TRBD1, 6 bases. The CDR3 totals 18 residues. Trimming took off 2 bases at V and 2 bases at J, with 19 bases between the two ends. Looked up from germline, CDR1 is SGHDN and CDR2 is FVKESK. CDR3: CASSQPWGQGSTYNEQFF. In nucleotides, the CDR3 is TGTGCCAGCAGCCAACCTTGGGGGCAGGGGAGCACCTACAATGAGCAGTTCTTC.

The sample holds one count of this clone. Here the CDR3 reads CASSPPPGGYNEQFF. The CDR3 coding sequence is TGTGCCAGCAGCCCCCCCCCGGGAGGTTACAATGAGCAGTTCTTC. The chain is built from TRBV9 and TRBJ2-1; 7 positions agree with TRBD2. J lost 4 bases, V lost 4 bases, and 8 bases had no gene match. CDR3 length: 15 amino acids. Germline V lookup: CDR1 SGDLS, CDR2 YYNGEE.

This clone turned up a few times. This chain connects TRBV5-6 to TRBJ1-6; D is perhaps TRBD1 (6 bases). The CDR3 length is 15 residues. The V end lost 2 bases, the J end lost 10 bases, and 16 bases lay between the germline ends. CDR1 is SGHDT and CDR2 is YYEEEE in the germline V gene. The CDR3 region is CASSFYWGPSSPLHF. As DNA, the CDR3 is TGTGCCAGCAGCTTCTATTGGGGGCCGAGCTCACCCCTCCACTTT.

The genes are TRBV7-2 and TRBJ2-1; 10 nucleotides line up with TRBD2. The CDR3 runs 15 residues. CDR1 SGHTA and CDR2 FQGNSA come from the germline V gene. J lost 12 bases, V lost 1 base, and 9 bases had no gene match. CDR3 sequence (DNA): TGTGCCAGCAGCTTAGAAGCGGGAGGGGCTCACGGGCAGTTCTTC. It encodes CASSLEAGGAHGQFF.

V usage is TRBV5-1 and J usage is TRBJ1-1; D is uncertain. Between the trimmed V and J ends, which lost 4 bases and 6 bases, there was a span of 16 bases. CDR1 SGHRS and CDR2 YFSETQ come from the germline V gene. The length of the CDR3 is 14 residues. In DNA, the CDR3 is TGCGCCAGCAGCGAGTACCGACAAGTGGCTGAAGCTTTCTTT. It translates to CASSEYRQVAEAFF.

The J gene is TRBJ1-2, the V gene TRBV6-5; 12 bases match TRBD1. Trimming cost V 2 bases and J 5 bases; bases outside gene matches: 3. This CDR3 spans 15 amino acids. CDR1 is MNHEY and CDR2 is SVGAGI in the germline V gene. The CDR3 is CASSYGTGGAYGYTF. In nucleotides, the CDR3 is TGTGCCAGCAGTTACGGGACAGGGGGCGCTTATGGCTACACCTTC.

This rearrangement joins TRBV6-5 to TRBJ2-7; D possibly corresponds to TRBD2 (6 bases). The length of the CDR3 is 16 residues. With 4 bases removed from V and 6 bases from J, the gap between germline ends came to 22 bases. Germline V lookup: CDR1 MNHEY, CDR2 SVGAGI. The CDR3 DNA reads TGTGCCAGCAGTTCCGCATTGACCGGGAGATGGTTCGAGCAGTACTTC. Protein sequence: CASSSALTGRWFEQYF.

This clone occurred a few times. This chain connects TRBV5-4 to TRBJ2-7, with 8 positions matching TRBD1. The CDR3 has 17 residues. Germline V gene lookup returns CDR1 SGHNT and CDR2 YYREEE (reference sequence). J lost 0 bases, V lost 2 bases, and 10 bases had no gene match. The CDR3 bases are TGTGCCAGCAGCTTTACGACAGGGGCGTCGCCCTCCTACGAGCAGTACTTC. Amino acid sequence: CASSFTTGASPSYEQYF.

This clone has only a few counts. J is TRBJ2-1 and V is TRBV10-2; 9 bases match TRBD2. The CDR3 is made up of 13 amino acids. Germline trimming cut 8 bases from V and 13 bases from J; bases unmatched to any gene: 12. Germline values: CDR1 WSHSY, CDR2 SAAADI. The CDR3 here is CASRRDSGGLQFF. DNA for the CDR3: TGCGCCAGCCGGAGAGATAGCGGGGGCCTTCAGTTCTTC.

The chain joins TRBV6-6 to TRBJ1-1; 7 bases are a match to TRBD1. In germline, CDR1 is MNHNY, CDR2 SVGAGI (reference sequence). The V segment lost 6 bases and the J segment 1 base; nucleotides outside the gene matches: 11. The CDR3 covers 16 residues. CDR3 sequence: CASSNWDSASNTEAFF. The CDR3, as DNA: TGTGCCAGCAGCAACTGGGACAGCGCCTCGAACACTGAAGCTTTCTTT.

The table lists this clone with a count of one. CDR3 nucleotides: TGTGCCAGCAGTTCACCACGGGTTGGTGAAAAACTGTTTTTT. Amino acids: CASSSPRVGEKLFF. This chain uses TRBV6-6 with TRBJ1-4; D gene uncertain. V lost 4 bases to trimming and J lost 7 bases, with 13 bases between them. The CDR3 has 14 amino acids. Germline CDR1 reads MNHNY; CDR2 reads SVGAGI (reference sequence).

DNA of the CDR3: TGTGCCAGCAGCCCCCGAGACAGGGAATACGAGCAGTACTTC. As protein: CASSPRDREYEQYF. The chain has TRBV3-1 (or the pseudogene TRBV3-2) and TRBJ2-7; 7 bases map to TRBD1. Trimming at V came to 4 bases and at J to 4 bases, leaving 7 bases not matched to a gene. Germline values: CDR1 LGHDT, CDR2 YNNKEL (reference sequence). CDR3 length: 14 amino acids.

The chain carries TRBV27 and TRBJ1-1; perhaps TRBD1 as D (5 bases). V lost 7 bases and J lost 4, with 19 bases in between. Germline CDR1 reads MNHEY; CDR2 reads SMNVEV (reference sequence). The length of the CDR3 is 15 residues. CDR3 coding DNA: TGTGCCAGCACCTCGAGGAAGGGACTCGCCACTGAAGCTTTCTTT. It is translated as CASTSRKGLATEAFF.

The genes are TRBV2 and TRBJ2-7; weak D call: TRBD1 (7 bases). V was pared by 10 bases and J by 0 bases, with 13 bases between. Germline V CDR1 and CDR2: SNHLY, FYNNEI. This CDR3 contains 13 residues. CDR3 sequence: CATQGGHSYEQYF. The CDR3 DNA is TGTGCCACGCAGGGGGGCCACTCCTACGAGCAGTACTTC.

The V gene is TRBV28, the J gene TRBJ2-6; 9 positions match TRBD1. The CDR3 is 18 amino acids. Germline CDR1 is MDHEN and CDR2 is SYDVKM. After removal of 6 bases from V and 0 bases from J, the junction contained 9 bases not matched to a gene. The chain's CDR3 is CASSQQGALLSGANVLTF. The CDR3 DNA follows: TGTGCCAGCAGCCAACAGGGGGCCCTCCTCTCTGGGGCCAACGTCCTGACTTTC.

CDR3 DNA sequence: TGTGCCAGCAGTTCGGGCGGTACCGGGAATACGCAGTATTTT. It translates to CASSSGGTGNTQYF. The chain uses TRBV6-2 or TRBV6-3 and TRBJ2-3; D is perhaps TRBD2 (5 bases). V gave up 4 bases and J gave up 7 bases, with 15 bases separating them. Germline CDR1 reads MNHEY; CDR2 reads SVGEGT. The CDR3 is 14 residues long.